These T cell receptor beta chains were read from a single sample in a study of circulating and synovial CD4+ cells in juvenile arthritis. Libraries were prepared by immunoSEQ multiplex PCR; TCRdb keeps only in-frame clonotypes and omits some of them. The sample includes 30,000 to 40,000 clones, 90% to 95% of them seen just once. The sample taken for sequencing was CD4+ T cells from blood. These receptors were taken from a human donor with juvenile idiopathic arthritis. Each CDR3 is given with its conserved first and last residue. D genes are given only for firm matches. Expanded clones get a size class; other rows say once, few or many, or leave the size out.

D: TRBD1; size: -; J: TRBJ2-1; V: TRBV19; CDR3: CASSWGQGSNEQFF; DNA: TGTGCCAGTAGTTGGGGACAGGGGAGCAATGAGCAGTTCTTC
D: -; size: -; J: TRBJ2-7; V: TRBV5-1; CDR3: CASSYTDSPYEQYF; DNA: TGCGCCAGCAGCTACACCGACAGTCCCTACGAGCAGTACTTC
D: -; size: -; J: TRBJ2-3; V: TRBV28; CDR3: CASSRSSGATDTQYF; DNA: TGTGCCAGCAGCCGGAGTAGCGGAGCCACAGATACGCAGTATTTT
D: -; size: once; J: TRBJ2-3; V: TRBV10-2; CDR3: CASSEIRGSTDTQYF; DNA: TGCGCCAGCAGTGAGATTAGAGGGAGCACAGATACGCAGTATTTT
D: -; size: -; J: TRBJ1-2; V: TRBV4-3; CDR3: CASSQDSGQGIDGYTF; DNA: TGCGCCAGCAGCCAAGATTCGGGTCAGGGTATCGATGGCTACACCTTC
D: -; size: -; J: TRBJ2-6; V: TRBV5-1; CDR3: CASSSPSSGADVLTF; DNA: TGCGCCAGCAGCTCCCCTAGTTCTGGGGCCGACGTCCTGACTTTC
D: -; size: -; J: TRBJ2-3; V: TRBV5-8; CDR3: CASSPGSDTQYF; DNA: TGTGCCAGCAGCCCGGGATCAGATACGCAGTATTTT
D: TRBD1; size: -; J: TRBJ2-3; V: TRBV2; CDR3: CASSPEQGANTQYF; DNA: TGTGCCAGCAGCCCCGAGCAGGGGGCGAATACGCAGTATTTT
D: TRBD1; size: -; J: TRBJ1-4; V: TRBV27; CDR3: CASSSWDSLGEKLFF; DNA: TGTGCCAGCAGTTCCTGGGACAGTTTGGGTGAAAAACTGTTTTTT
D: -; size: -; J: TRBJ2-1; V: TRBV9; CDR3: CASSVSSGSSYNEQFF; DNA: TGTGCCAGCAGCGTATCAAGCGGGTCAAGTTACAATGAGCAGTTCTTC
D: -; size: -; J: TRBJ2-3; V: TRBV14; CDR3: CASSHADTQYF; DNA: TGTGCCAGCAGCCACGCGGATACGCAGTATTTT
D: -; size: -; J: TRBJ2-5; V: TRBV5-6; CDR3: CASRRRGGYQETQYF; DNA: TGTGCCAGCAGAAGGAGGGGGGGGTACCAAGAGACCCAGTACTTC
D: -; size: -; J: TRBJ1-5; V: TRBV28; CDR3: CASESRQDNQPQHF; DNA: TGTGCCAGCGAAAGTCGACAGGACAATCAGCCCCAGCATTTT
D: TRBD1; size: -; J: TRBJ2-7; V: TRBV7-2; CDR3: CASSSPGQGWQYF; DNA: TGTGCCAGCAGCTCACCAGGACAGGGGTGGCAGTACTTC
D: -; size: -; J: TRBJ1-1; V: TRBV19; CDR3: CASTKNTEAFF; DNA: TGTGCCAGTACAAAGAACACTGAAGCTTTCTTT
D: -; size: -; J: TRBJ1-3; V: TRBV4-2; CDR3: CASSQERGGGNTIYF; DNA: TGTGCCAGCAGCCAAGAGCGCGGAGGGGGAAACACCATATATTTT
D: -; size: -; J: TRBJ1-3; V: TRBV7-2; CDR3: CASGEAGGISGNTIYF; DNA: TGTGCCAGCGGGGAGGCAGGTGGGATTTCTGGAAACACCATATATTTT
D: -; size: -; J: TRBJ1-1; V: TRBV18; CDR3: CASSKGETEAFF; DNA: TGTGCCAGCTCAAAGGGGGAAACTGAAGCTTTCTTT
D: TRBD1; size: once; J: TRBJ2-4; V: TRBV7-2; CDR3: CASSPIPGQGTIQYF; DNA: TGTGCCAGCAGTCCGATACCGGGACAGGGCACCATTCAGTACTTC
D: -; size: -; J: TRBJ1-6; V: TRBV28; CDR3: CASSLGGNYNSPLHF; DNA: TGTGCCAGCAGTTTAGGAGGAAACTATAATTCCCCCCTCCACTTT
D: -; size: -; J: TRBJ1-2; V: TRBV6-1; CDR3: CASSETQGFLDGYTF; DNA: TGTGCCAGCAGTGAAACCCAGGGTTTTCTGGATGGCTACACCTTC
D: TRBD1; size: -; J: TRBJ2-1; V: TRBV5-4; CDR3: CASSLGGASYNEQFF; DNA: TGTGCCAGCAGCTTAGGGGGCGCGTCGTACAATGAGCAGTTCTTC
D: TRBD2; size: -; J: TRBJ2-7; V: TRBV7-2; CDR3: CASSFLAGGPYEQYF; DNA: TGTGCCAGCAGCTTCTTAGCGGGGGGACCCTACGAGCAGTACTTC
D: TRBD1; size: -; J: TRBJ1-1; V: TRBV5-1; CDR3: CASSFRDRVTEAFF; DNA: TGCGCCAGCAGCTTTCGGGACAGGGTAACTGAAGCTTTCTTT
D: -; size: -; J: TRBJ2-1; V: TRBV9; CDR3: CASSVASQGSEQFF; DNA: TGTGCCAGCAGCGTAGCTTCCCAGGGCAGCGAGCAGTTCTTC
D: -; size: -; J: TRBJ1-1; V: TRBV2; CDR3: CASRTRGGGALSNTEAFF; DNA: TGTGCCAGCAGAACCCGCGGTGGAGGGGCACTTTCGAACACTGAAGCTTTCTTT
D: TRBD2; size: -; J: TRBJ2-1; V: TRBV7-3; CDR3: CASSETSGNNEQFF; DNA: TGTGCCAGCAGCGAAACTAGCGGGAACAATGAGCAGTTCTTC
D: -; size: -; J: TRBJ1-2; V: TRBV28; CDR3: CASRARRRVFNYGYTF; DNA: TGTGCCAGCAGGGCGCGGAGGCGAGTCTTTAACTATGGCTACACCTTC
D: TRBD1; size: -; J: TRBJ1-2; V: TRBV6-1; CDR3: CASRAGQDSNYGYTF; DNA: TGTGCCAGCAGGGCGGGACAGGACTCCAACTATGGCTACACCTTC
D: -; size: -; J: TRBJ2-1; V: TRBV7-2; CDR3: CASSLVGPIYEQFF; DNA: TGTGCCAGCAGCTTAGTGGGCCCGATCTATGAGCAGTTCTTC
D: TRBD2; size: -; J: TRBJ2-1; V: TRBV9; CDR3: CASSGTSADNEQFF; DNA: TGTGCCAGCAGCGGGACTAGCGCCGACAATGAGCAGTTCTTC
D: -; size: -; J: TRBJ2-7; V: TRBV28; CDR3: CASSDGQKQYF; DNA: TGTGCCAGCAGTGACGGACAGAAGCAGTACTTC
D: -; size: -; J: TRBJ1-6; V: TRBV2; CDR3: CASRTSGNSPLHF; DNA: TGTGCCAGCAGAACCTCAGGGAATTCCCCCCTCCACTTT
D: TRBD2; size: -; J: TRBJ2-1; V: TRBV6-5; CDR3: CASSQERGSGEQFF; DNA: TGTGCCAGCAGTCAGGAGCGGGGGAGCGGGGAGCAGTTCTTC
D: -; size: -; J: TRBJ2-3; V: TRBV7-2; CDR3: CASSFPKTAGSSTDTQYF; DNA: TGTGCCAGCAGCTTCCCCAAGACAGCAGGGTCTAGCACAGATACGCAGTATTTT
D: TRBD1; size: -; J: TRBJ2-2; V: TRBV7-2; CDR3: CASSPRGLTGELFF; DNA: TGTGCCAGCAGCCCAAGGGGGCTGACCGGGGAGCTGTTTTTT
D: -; size: -; J: TRBJ2-7; V: TRBV19; CDR3: CASSIDAGRSYEQYF; DNA: TGTGCCAGTAGTATAGATGCCGGGAGATCCTACGAGCAGTACTTC
D: -; size: -; J: TRBJ1-2; V: TRBV6-1; CDR3: CASSDRPGYYGYTF; DNA: TGTGCCAGCAGTGATAGGCCAGGATACTATGGCTACACCTTC
D: -; size: -; J: TRBJ1-2; V: TRBV7-2; CDR3: CASSLGEGANYGYTF; DNA: TGTGCCAGCAGCTTAGGTGAGGGAGCTAACTATGGCTACACCTTC
D: -; size: -; J: TRBJ1-5; V: TRBV30; CDR3: CAWSVHGRTINQPQHF; DNA: TGTGCCTGGAGTGTACATGGGAGGACGATCAATCAGCCCCAGCATTTT
D: TRBD1; size: -; J: TRBJ2-5; V: TRBV5-1; CDR3: CASSHGQGEETQYF; DNA: TGCGCCAGCAGCCACGGACAGGGGGAAGAGACCCAGTACTTC
D: TRBD1; size: few; J: TRBJ2-4; V: TRBV18; CDR3: CASSPRDSEGNIQYF; DNA: TGTGCCAGCTCACCCCGGGACAGTGAGGGAAACATTCAGTACTTC
D: -; size: -; J: TRBJ1-1; V: TRBV18; CDR3: CASSTNIWGPTLRATEAFF; DNA: TGTGCCAGCTCAACCAACATATGGGGCCCAACCTTAAGGGCCACTGAAGCTTTCTTT
D: -; size: once; J: TRBJ2-7; V: TRBV7-9; CDR3: CASSLALAVSQDYEQYF; DNA: TGTGCCAGCAGCTTAGCCCTCGCAGTCTCCCAGGACTACGAGCAGTACTTC
D: TRBD1; size: few; J: TRBJ1-4; V: TRBV18; CDR3: CASSPPTDRGKLFF; DNA: TGTGCCAGCTCACCACCAACGGACAGGGGAAAACTGTTTTTT